This record covers a single TCR beta chain. This clonotype was counted only a few times. The specificity of this receptor is unknown. The input lacks base qualities; no much larger clone sits a single base away. Germline trimming: 6 bases from V, 1 base from J; junction bases outside gene matches: 12. The CDR3 sequence holds 18 residues, the cysteine and phenylalanine included. Just CDR3 DNA is preserved here, 54 bases in frame from base 1. Reading the germline V gene gives CDR1 MNHEY and CDR2 SVGAGI. Ficoll-Paque density gradient centrifugation was the method used to isolate PBMCs. The data belong to a study of T-cell memory formation after mild COVID-19 (dated by TCRdb to 2020 to 2022). For context, the study as a whole: Most TCR sequence clusters were specific to one of the two donors. The cohort comprised two young, previously healthy adult volunteers, one female and one male. In a couple of donors, T-cell clones that expanded and contracted after mild COVID-19 were followed by sequencing TCRalpha and TCRbeta repertoires longitudinally.

The data were produced on an Illumina NovaSeq 6000. cDNA libraries for TCRalpha and TCRbeta were prepared by 5'RACE using constant-segment primers, with sample barcodes and unique molecular identifiers added. RNA was extracted from every sample with Trizol reagent. Amplification of the libraries took two PCR steps, and the second step added a second sample barcode plus Illumina TruSeq adapters. Libraries were sequenced on an Illumina NovaSeq with 2 x 150 bp paired-end reads. For the original study's pipeline: Reads were demultiplexed and collapsed into UMI-guided consensus sequences with migec v1.2.7. Using mixcr v2.1.11, UMI consensuses were aligned to TRA and TRB V and J templates and then assembled into clonotypes. Clonotypes were classified as expanded or contracted when called significant by both edgeR and NoisET, with noise models trained on biological replicates. edgeR calls used a false discovery rate-adjusted p below 0.01 and a log2 fold-change threshold of 1. As an exploratory analysis of dynamics, max-normalized trajectories of the 1000 most abundant clonotypes were examined with PCA combined with hierarchical clustering. The CD4 or CD8 phenotype of responding clones was assigned using the separately sequenced CD4+ and CD8+ repertoires. TCRdb reran the public reads through fastp at Q25 and MiXCR, keeping productive beta chains. Here each entry gathers all rows of one CDR3 protein and keeps the most common genes and DNA. The V and J calls were determined by TCRdb, not by the authors. In all, the sample holds 190,000 or so distinct CDR3 sequences, and roughly 23% of those were seen once. The leading ten clones occupy 20% to 25% of the sample.

Summary of the overall study and its limitations: Some responding clones were detected in pre-infection memory, which suggested that pre-existing cross-reactive memory T cells had joined the SARS-CoV-2 response. Only a couple of mild cases were covered by the study, and larger cohorts that include severe cases with pre-infection samples were considered necessary. Contracting CD4+ clones turned up mainly in the CM and EM memory subsets, whereas EMRA was where CD8+ clones were enriched. Clones that contracted from day 15 to 85 showed balanced CD4/CD8 phenotypes, whereas a second wave of clones that expanded from day 15 to 37 leaned towards CD4+. The second-wave clones that peaked on day 37 were not confirmed to be SARS-CoV-2 specific.

The clonotype was recovered from an adult woman who had mild COVID-19 (a few samples of this study predate the infection). The sample titles of this study are shuffled in the database, so cell type and time point are left out; the donor was told from shared clones. Material: PBMCs or a T cell subset sorted from them (not recorded which). The rearrangement joined TRBV6-5 to TRBJ2-3; 11 of the junction bases match TRBD2. The DNA sequence follows: TGTGCCAGCAGACCACTAGCGGGAGTTTTTGTGGGCACAGATACGCAGTATTTT. This gives the protein CASRPLAGVFVGTDTQYF.